The 7 T cell receptor beta chains presented below share a single source sample, sequenced in a study of shared clonotypes between healthy human individuals. Sequenced by immunoSEQ multiplex PCR; TCRdb stores in-frame clones only, minus some. The sample holds around 750,000 clones, over 65% seen once. The sample comprised memory CD4+ T cells sorted from blood. Stated subset: CD45RA-negative fraction. The receptors were sampled from a woman in her 30s in good health.

CDR3 in amino acids: CASSWSGTSGSGELFF. The DNA for the CDR3 is TGTGCCAGCAGCTGGTCCGGGACTAGCGGGTCCGGGGAGCTGTTTTTT. This chain links TRBV7-2 with TRBJ2-2, with TRBD2 identical over 12 bases. The CDR3 has 16 residues. V lost 4 bases, J lost 6 bases, and 6 bases stayed unmatched. The V gene's germline CDR1 is SGHTA and CDR2 FQGNSA.

In its sample, this clone was seen a few times. The chain uses TRBV2 and TRBJ1-3, with D hard to call. CDR3 length: 15 amino acids. Trimming took off 2 bases at V and 0 bases at J, with 8 bases between the two ends. Germline CDR1 reads SNHLY; CDR2 reads FYNNEI. CDR3 nucleotide sequence: TGTGCCAGCAGTGAACGGCGGTTCTCTGGAAACACCATATATTTT. This sequence encodes CASSERRFSGNTIYF.

The chain is built from TRBV5-6 and TRBJ2-3; 13 bases agree with TRBD2. V lost 4 bases and J lost 7; bases outside the gene matches: 12. This CDR3 contains 17 residues. CDR1 is SGHDT, CDR2 YYEEEE, per germline. The CDR3 protein is CASSRRTSGRLVNTQYF. CDR3 DNA sequence: TGTGCCAGCAGCCGAAGGACTAGCGGGAGATTGGTAAATACGCAGTATTTT.

V is TRBV6-7 and J is TRBJ1-1; D call uncertain. TRBV6-7 carries the ORF label, with uncertain function. The CDR3 has 15 residues. V was shortened by 0 bases and J by 2 bases, with 10 bases between the two germline ends. In DNA, the CDR3 is TGTGCCAGCAGTTACTCGACAAGGGTTAACACTGAAGCTTTCTTT. This codes for CASSYSTRVNTEAFF.

This clone has more than one count but fewer than ten. The chain has TRBV20-1 and TRBJ2-3, with unresolved D. CDR3 length: 11 residues. Germline assignment: CDR1 DFQATT and CDR2 SNEGSKA (reference sequence). The ends were cut back, 1 base at V and 5 bases at J, with 4 bases in the middle. CDR3 region: CSARAGDTQYF. CDR3 in DNA: TGCAGTGCTAGAGCGGGAGATACGCAGTATTTT.

This clone has a single count. The J gene is TRBJ1-5, the V gene TRBV6-1; D is perhaps TRBD1 (6 bases). Per germline, CDR1 MNHNS and CDR2 SASEGT. The CDR3 covers 14 residues. Trimming cost V 6 bases and J 2 bases, with 11 bases left between them. The CDR3 DNA reads TGTGCCAGCAGAATGGGGGGCCGCAATCAGCCCCAGCATTTT. Protein sequence: CASRMGGRNQPQHF.

The chain has TRBV2 and TRBJ2-5; 7 bases agree with TRBD1. The CDR3 totals 15 residues. V gave up 6 bases and J gave up 0 bases; unmatched junction bases: 7. Germline V CDR1 and CDR2: SNHLY, FYNNEI. The CDR3 is CASSRQGTNQETQYF. The CDR3 DNA reads TGTGCCAGCAGCCGACAGGGAACCAACCAAGAGACCCAGTACTTC.